This T cell receptor beta chain derives from a study of blood T cell repertoires in COVID-19. Enrollees, about 18 to 89 years old, lived in around 23 US areas. Germline-derived CDR1 and CDR2 are LNHDA and SQIVND (reference sequence). The CDR3 extends over 12 amino acids. V was trimmed by 3 bases and J by 11 bases, leaving 11 bases between them. Study processing details: It was from reference gene primer amplification that nucleated cell counts were estimated. Repertoires were generated with immunoSEQ multiplex PCR, while TCRdb's copy carries only in-frame clones and drops some. V, J and clone size are those of that table, while D and trimming were read from the DNA. Altogether about 260,000 clones are present, just under 90% being singletons, with the ten largest covering 4.1%.

The genes are TRBV19 and TRBJ2-1; D possibly corresponds to TRBD2 (5 bases). The TCR originated in a woman in her twenties or thirties with acute COVID-19. Sequenced: PBMCs or T cells enriched from blood (not recorded which). CDR3: CASSIEGGKQFF. For the CDR3, the DNA is TGTGCCAGTAGTATTGAGGGTGGGAAGCAGTTCTTC.